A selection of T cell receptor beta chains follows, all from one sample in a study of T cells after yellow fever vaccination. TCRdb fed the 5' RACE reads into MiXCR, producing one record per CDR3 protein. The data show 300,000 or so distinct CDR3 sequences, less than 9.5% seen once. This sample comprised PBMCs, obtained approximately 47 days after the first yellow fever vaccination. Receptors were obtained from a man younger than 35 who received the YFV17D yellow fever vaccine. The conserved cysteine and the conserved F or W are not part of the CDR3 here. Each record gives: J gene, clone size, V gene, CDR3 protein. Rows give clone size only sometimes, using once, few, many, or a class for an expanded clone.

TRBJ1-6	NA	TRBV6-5	ASSYDRDSPLH
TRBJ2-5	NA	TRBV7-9	ASSLAGQLETQY
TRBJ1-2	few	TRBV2	ASGQAYYGYT
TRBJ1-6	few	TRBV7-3	ASSLKGPGNLNSPLH
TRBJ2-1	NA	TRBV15	ATSRVYHTSGGAGEQF
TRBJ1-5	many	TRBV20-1	SAREHGGGEPQH
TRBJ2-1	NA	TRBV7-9	ASSLAPSGRGDEQF
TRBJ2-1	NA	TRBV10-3	AISESSDSSYNEQF
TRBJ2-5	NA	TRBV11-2	ASSLGPSGRGRQETQY
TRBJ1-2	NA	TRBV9	ASSESGQGIRGYT
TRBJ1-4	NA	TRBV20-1	SAASSTTNEKLF
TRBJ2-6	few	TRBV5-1	ASSLSPSSGANVLT
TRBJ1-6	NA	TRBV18	ASPVGYSYNSPLH
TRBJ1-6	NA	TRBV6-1	ASRRGRSNSPLH
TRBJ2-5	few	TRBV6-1	ASSLTRGGAIRETQY
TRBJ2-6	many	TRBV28	ASSFWNGVGAPGANVLT
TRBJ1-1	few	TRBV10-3	AISESGRVTEAF
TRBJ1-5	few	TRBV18	ASSPGGRAQPQH
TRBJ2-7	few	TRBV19	ASSIGLGSYEQY
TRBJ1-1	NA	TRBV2	ASSGTEVGEAF
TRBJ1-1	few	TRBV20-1	SAQEGGSNTEAF
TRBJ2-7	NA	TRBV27	ASSLAGASSYEQY
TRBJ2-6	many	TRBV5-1	ASSLTGSGANVLT
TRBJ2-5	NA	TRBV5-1	ASSLEAVETQY
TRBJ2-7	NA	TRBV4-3	ASSQEGTGVYEQY
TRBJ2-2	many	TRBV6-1	ASSRQGPNTGELF
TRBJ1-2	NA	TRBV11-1	ASSFTTNYGYT
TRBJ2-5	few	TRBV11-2	ASSLDRQRRLQETQY
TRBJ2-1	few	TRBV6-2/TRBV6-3	ASSPRPGGALGGEQF
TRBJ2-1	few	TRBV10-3	AISESRVYNEQF
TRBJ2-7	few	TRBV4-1	ASSRTTRTGEQY
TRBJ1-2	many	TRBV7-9	ASSSTDLGYT
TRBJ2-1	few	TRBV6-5	ASSYIGGNEQF
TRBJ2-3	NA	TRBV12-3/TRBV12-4	ASSLAGASDTQY
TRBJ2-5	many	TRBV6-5	ASSWVWAAWNQQETQY
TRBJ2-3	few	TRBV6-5	ASSYPVAGGTDTQY
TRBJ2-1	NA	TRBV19	SSRAHNEQF
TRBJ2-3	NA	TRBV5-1	ASSQALAVTDTQY
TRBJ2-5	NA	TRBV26	ASSIAPAAPMGLAGGQETQY
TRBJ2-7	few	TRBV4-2	ASSQGISLR
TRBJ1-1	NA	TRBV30	AWSVGYTEAF
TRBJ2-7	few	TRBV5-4	ASSDTALGDVEQY
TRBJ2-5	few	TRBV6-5	ASSYTTGGETQY
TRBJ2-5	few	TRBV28	ASSLSGTVGTQY
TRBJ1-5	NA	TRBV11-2	ASSLDRVQPQH
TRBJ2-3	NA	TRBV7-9	ASSLAISGDTDTQY
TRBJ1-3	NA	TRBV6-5	ASSYSGAAGNTIY
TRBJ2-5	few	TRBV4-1	ASSNLGGPQETQY
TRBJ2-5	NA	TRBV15	ATSRGILETQY
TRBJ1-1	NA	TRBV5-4	ASAFSGRRGNTEAF
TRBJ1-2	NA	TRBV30	AWSVGGGYT